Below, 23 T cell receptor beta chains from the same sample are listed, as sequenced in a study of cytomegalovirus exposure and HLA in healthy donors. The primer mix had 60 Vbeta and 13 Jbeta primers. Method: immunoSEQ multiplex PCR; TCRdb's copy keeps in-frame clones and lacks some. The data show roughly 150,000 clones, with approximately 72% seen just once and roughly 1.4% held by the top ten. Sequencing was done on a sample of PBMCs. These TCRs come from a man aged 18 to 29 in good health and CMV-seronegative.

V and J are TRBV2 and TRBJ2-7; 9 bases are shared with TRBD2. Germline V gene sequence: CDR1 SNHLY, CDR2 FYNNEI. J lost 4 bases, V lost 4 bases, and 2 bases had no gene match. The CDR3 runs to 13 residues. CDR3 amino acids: CASSGSGRYEQYF. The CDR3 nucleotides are TGTGCCAGCAGTGGGAGCGGGAGGTACGAGCAGTACTTC.

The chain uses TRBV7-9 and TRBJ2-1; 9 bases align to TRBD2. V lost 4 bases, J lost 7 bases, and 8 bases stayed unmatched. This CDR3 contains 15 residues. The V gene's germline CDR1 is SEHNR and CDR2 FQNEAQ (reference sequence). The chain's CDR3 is CASSWGLAVPNEQFF. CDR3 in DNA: TGTGCCAGCAGCTGGGGACTAGCCGTCCCTAATGAGCAGTTCTTC.

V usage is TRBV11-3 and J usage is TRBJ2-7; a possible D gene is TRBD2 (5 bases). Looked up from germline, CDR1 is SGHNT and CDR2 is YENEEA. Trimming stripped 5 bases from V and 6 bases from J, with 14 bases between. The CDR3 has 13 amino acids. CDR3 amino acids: CASSRRLEGEQYF. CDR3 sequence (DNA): TGTGCCAGCAGCCGGCGTCTCGAGGGCGAGCAGTACTTC. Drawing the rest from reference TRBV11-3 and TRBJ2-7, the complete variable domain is EAGVVQSPRYKIIEKKQPVAFWCNPISGHNTLYWYLQNLGQGPELLIRYENEEAVDDSQLPKDRFSAERLKGVDSTLKIQPAELGDSAVYLCASSRRLEGEQYFGPGTRLTVT.

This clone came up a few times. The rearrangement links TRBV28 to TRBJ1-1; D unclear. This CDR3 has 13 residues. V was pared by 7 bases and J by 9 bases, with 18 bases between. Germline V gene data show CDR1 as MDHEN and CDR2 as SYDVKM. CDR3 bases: TGTGCCAGCACCCCCCCGGAGCGACCCCAAGCTTTCTTT. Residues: CASTPPERPQAFF.

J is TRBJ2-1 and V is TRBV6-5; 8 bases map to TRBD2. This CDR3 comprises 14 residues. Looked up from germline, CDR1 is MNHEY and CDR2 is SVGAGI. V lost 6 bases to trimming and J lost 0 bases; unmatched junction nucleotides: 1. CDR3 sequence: CASRGTSSYNEQFF. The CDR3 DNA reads TGTGCCAGCAGAGGGACTAGCTCCTACAATGAGCAGTTCTTC.

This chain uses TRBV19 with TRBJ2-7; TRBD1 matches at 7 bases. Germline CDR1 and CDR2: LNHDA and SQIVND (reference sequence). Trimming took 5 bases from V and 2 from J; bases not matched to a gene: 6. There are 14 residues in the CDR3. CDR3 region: CASSGMGQTYEQYF. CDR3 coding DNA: TGTGCCAGTAGTGGGATGGGACAGACCTACGAGCAGTACTTC.

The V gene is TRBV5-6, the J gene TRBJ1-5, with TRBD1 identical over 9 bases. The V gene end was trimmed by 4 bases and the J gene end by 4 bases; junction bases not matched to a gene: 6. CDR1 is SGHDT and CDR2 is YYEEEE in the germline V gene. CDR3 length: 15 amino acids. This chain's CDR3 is CASSPGTGLNQPQHF. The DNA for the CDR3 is TGTGCCAGCAGCCCCGGGACAGGGTTGAATCAGCCCCAGCATTTT.

CDR3 sequence reads: CAKRDRDSYEQYF. CDR3 coding DNA: TGTGCTAAAAGGGACAGAGATTCCTACGAGCAGTACTTC. This chain links TRBV7-7 with TRBJ2-7; 7 nucleotides line up with TRBD1. The CDR3 has 13 amino acids. Germline loops: CDR1 SSHAT, CDR2 FNYEAQ (reference sequence).

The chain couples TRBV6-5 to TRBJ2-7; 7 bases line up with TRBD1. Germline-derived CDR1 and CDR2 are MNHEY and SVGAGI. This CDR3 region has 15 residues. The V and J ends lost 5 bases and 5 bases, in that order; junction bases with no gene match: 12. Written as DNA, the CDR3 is TGTGCCAGCAGTCGCACAGGGGCGATGGGGGACGAGCAGTACTTC. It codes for CASSRTGAMGDEQYF.

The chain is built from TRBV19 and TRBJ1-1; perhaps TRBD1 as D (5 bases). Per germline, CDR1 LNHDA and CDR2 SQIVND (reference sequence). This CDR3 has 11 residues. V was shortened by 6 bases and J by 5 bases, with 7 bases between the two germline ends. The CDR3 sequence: CASRRTTEAFF. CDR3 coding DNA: TGTGCCAGTAGACGGACAACTGAAGCTTTCTTT.

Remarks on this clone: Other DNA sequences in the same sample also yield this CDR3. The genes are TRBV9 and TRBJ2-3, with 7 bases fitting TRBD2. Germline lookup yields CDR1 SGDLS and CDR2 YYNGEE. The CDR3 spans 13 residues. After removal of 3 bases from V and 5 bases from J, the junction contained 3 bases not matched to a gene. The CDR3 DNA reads TGTGCCAGCAGCGCCTCGGGGGGAGATACGCAGTATTTT. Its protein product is CASSASGGDTQYF.

The CDR3 DNA reads TGTGCCAGCAGTTCCCGCTACGAGCAGTACTTC. Protein sequence: CASSSRYEQYF. The chain combines TRBV6-6 with TRBJ2-7; no reliable D call. The CDR3 contains 11 residues. Germline assignment: CDR1 MNHNY and CDR2 SVGAGI (reference sequence). V was shortened by 4 bases and J by 3 bases, with 4 bases between the two germline ends.

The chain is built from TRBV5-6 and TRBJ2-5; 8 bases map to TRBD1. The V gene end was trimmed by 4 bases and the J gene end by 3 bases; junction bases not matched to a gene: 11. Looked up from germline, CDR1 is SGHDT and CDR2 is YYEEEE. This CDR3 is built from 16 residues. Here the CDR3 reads CASSPPLWTGKETQYF. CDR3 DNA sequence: TGTGCCAGCAGCCCCCCTCTTTGGACAGGGAAAGAGACCCAGTACTTC.

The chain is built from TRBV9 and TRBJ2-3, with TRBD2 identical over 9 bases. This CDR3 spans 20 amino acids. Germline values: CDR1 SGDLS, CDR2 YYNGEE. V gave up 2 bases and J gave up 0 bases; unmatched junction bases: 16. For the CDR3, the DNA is TGTGCCAGCAGCGTCTTAAAGGGGCGGGGACTAGCTTCTAGCACAGATACGCAGTATTTT. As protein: CASSVLKGRGLASSTDTQYF.

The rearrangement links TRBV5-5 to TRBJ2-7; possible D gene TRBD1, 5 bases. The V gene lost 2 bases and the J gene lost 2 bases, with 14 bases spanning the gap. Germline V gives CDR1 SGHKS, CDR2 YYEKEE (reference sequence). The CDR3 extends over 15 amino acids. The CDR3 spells CASSFQGSGAYEQYF. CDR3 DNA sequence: TGTGCCAGCAGCTTCCAGGGAAGTGGGGCCTACGAGCAGTACTTC.

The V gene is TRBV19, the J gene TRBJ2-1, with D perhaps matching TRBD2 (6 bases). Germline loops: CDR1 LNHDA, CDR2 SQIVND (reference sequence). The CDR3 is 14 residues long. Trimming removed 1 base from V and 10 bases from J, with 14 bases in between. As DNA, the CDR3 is TGTGCCAGTAGTATAGTTAGCCCGCGGGGAGAGCAGTTCTTC. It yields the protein CASSIVSPRGEQFF.

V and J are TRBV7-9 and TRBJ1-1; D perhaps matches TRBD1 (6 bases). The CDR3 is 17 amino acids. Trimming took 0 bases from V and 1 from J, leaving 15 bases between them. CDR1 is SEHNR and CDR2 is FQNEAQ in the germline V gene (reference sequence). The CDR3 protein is CASSLAFLGQPNTEAFF. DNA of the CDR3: TGTGCCAGCAGCTTAGCGTTTTTGGGACAACCGAACACTGAAGCTTTCTTT. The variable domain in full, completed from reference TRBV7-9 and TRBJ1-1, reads DTGVSQNPRHKITKRGQNVTFRCDPISEHNRLYWYRQTLGQGPEFLTYFQNEAQLEKSRLLSDRFSAERPKGSFSTLEIQRTEQGDSAMYLCASSLAFLGQPNTEAFFGQGTRLTVV.

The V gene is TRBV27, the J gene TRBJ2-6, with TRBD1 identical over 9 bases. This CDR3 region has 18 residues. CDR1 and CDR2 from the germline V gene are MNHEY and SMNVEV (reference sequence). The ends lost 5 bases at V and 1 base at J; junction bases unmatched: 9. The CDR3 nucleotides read TGTGCCAGCAGTACCCTGGACAGGGGTGGGTCTGGGGCCAACGTCCTGACTTTC. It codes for CASSTLDRGGSGANVLTF.

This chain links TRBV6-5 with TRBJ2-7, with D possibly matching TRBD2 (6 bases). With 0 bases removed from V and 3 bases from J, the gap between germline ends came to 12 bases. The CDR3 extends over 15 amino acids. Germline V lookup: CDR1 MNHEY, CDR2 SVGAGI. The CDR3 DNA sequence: TGTGCCAGCAGTTACTCTCACGGGGGAAACTACGAGCAGTACTTC. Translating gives CASSYSHGGNYEQYF.

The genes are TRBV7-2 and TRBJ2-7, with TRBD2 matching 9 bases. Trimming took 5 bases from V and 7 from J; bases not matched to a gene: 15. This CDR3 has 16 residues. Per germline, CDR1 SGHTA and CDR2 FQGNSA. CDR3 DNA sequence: TGTGCCAGCAGCAGCCGGCAGCGGGAGGTGTCGGCGGAGCAGTACTTC. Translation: CASSSRQREVSAEQYF.

CDR3 residues: CASSLDRYNEQFF. Here the CDR3 DNA reads TGTGCCAGCAGTTTGGACAGGTACAATGAGCAGTTCTTC. J is TRBJ2-1 and V is TRBV6-5, with 7 bases fitting TRBD1. Germline V CDR1 and CDR2: MNHEY, SVGAGI. The V and J ends lost 4 bases and 4 bases, in that order; junction bases with no gene match: 1. The CDR3 length is 13 residues.

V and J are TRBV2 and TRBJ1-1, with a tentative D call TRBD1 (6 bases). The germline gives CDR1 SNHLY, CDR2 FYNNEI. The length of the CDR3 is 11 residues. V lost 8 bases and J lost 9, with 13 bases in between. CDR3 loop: CASELGQKAFF. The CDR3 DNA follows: TGTGCCAGCGAGCTTGGACAGAAAGCTTTCTTT.

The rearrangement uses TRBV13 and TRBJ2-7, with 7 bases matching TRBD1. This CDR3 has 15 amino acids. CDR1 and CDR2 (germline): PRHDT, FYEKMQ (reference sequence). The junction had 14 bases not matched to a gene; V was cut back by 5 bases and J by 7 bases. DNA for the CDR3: TGTGCCAGCAGCGGGACAACAGGGGATGTGAGTGAGCAGTACTTC. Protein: CASSGTTGDVSEQYF.